A selection of T cell receptor beta chains follows, all from one sample in a study of blood T cell repertoires in COVID-19. TCRdb keeps only in-frame clones here, not all; method: immunoSEQ multiplex PCR. This table holds around 53,000 clones, around 76% found once. Material: peripheral blood. These receptors were obtained from a man aged 50-60 years with active or convalescent COVID-19. Each CDR3 is given with its conserved first and last residue. A D gene is named only where the DNA matches it firmly. Rows may omit the clone size; those that give it use once, few, many or a size class.

clone_size | j_call | v_call | d_call | cdr3_aa | cdr3_nt
once | TRBJ1-1 | TRBV30 | - | CAWSVPAGVAEAFF | TGTGCCTGGAGTGTACCGGCAGGGGTCGCTGAAGCTTTCTTT
few | TRBJ2-3 | TRBV7-2 | TRBD2 | CASSPGLAGGTDTQYF | TGTGCCAGCAGCCCAGGATTAGCGGGGGGCACAGATACGCAGTATTTT
- | TRBJ2-3 | TRBV19 | - | CASSKAVGSTDTQYF | TGTGCCAGTAGTAAAGCGGTAGGGAGCACAGATACGCAGTATTTT
- | TRBJ2-1 | TRBV5-1 | TRBD2 | CASSQGTSGKFNEQFF | TGCGCCAGCAGCCAAGGGACTAGCGGGAAGTTTAATGAGCAGTTCTTC
- | TRBJ2-2 | TRBV11-3 | - | CASSLFGGNTGELFF | TGTGCCAGCAGCTTATTCGGGGGGAACACCGGGGAGCTGTTTTTT
once | TRBJ2-3 | TRBV5-6 | TRBD1 | CASSSDRGPSTDTQYF | TGTGCCAGCAGCTCTGACAGGGGGCCCTCCACAGATACGCAGTATTTT
- | TRBJ1-5 | TRBV27 | TRBD1 | CASSWDRGGNQPQHF | TGTGCCAGCAGCTGGGACAGGGGCGGCAATCAGCCCCAGCATTTT
- | TRBJ2-1 | TRBV11-1 | TRBD2 | CASSPLVIAGVSEQFF | TGTGCCAGCAGCCCACTCGTAATAGCGGGAGTTAGTGAGCAGTTCTTC
- | TRBJ2-2 | TRBV5-4 | TRBD2 | CASSKPFGGGVSGELFF | TGTGCCAGCAGCAAGCCCTTTGGCGGGGGGGTATCCGGGGAGCTGTTTTTT
- | TRBJ2-1 | TRBV5-4 | - | CASSAYKTFPYNEQFF | TGTGCCAGCAGCGCCTATAAGACTTTCCCCTACAATGAGCAGTTCTTC
- | TRBJ1-2 | TRBV19 | - | CASTQQGTGYTF | TGTGCCAGTACCCAACAGGGTACTGGCTACACCTTC
- | TRBJ2-7 | TRBV28 | - | CASSSGGMRDEQYF | TGTGCCAGCAGTTCGGGGGGCATGCGCGACGAGCAGTACTTC
few | TRBJ2-6 | TRBV6-5 | TRBD2 | CASSSGTSSGANVLTF | TGTGCCAGCAGTTCCGGGACTAGCTCTGGGGCCAACGTCCTGACTTTC
- | TRBJ2-2 | TRBV27 | TRBD2 | CASSLLWTSGLMTGELFF | TGTGCCAGCAGTTTGCTTTGGACTAGCGGCCTCATGACCGGGGAGCTGTTTTTT
few | TRBJ2-7 | TRBV6-5 | - | CASSYRKTGDYEQYF | TGTGCCAGCAGTTACCGGAAGACAGGAGACTACGAGCAGTACTTC
- | TRBJ1-1 | TRBV9 | - | CASSPGVNTEAFF | TGTGCCAGCAGCCCAGGGGTGAACACTGAAGCTTTCTTT
once | TRBJ2-7 | TRBV7-6 | - | CASSSGYDREQYF | TGTGCCAGCAGCTCAGGATACGATAGGGAGCAGTACTTC
- | TRBJ2-7 | TRBV13 | - | CASSLGPFSSGEQYF | TGTGCCAGCAGCTTAGGCCCATTCTCTTCGGGAGAGCAGTACTTC
- | TRBJ1-6 | TRBV6-5 | - | CASSYLNSPLHF | TGTGCCAGCAGTTACCTTAATTCACCCCTCCACTTT
- | TRBJ2-2 | TRBV11-2 | - | CASSSVNTGELFF | TGTGCCAGCAGCTCAGTGAACACCGGGGAGCTGTTTTTT
- | TRBJ1-3 | TRBV19 | - | CASSMVVPGNTIYF | TGTGCCAGTAGTATGGTAGTCCCTGGAAACACCATATATTTT
- | TRBJ2-1 | TRBV6-4 | TRBD2 | CASRTSFGEQFF | TGTGCCAGCCGGACTAGTTTTGGTGAGCAGTTCTTC
- | TRBJ2-5 | TRBV29-1 | TRBD2 | CSVEASGAVETQYF | TGCAGCGTTGAAGCTAGCGGGGCGGTTGAGACCCAGTACTTC
- | TRBJ1-2 | TRBV19 | - | CASSSVANYGYTF | TGTGCCAGTAGTAGTGTAGCTAACTATGGCTACACCTTC
many | TRBJ2-3 | TRBV11-2 | - | CASSLDGAPGTDTQYF | TGTGCCAGCAGCTTAGATGGGGCCCCCGGCACAGATACGCAGTATTTT
- | TRBJ1-1 | TRBV29-1 | TRBD1 | CSVDRGTEAFF | TGCAGCGTGGACAGGGGGACTGAAGCTTTCTTT
- | TRBJ2-1 | TRBV29-1 | TRBD2 | CSVEPSGATNEQFF | TGCAGCGTTGAGCCTAGCGGGGCGACGAATGAGCAGTTCTTC
- | TRBJ1-5 | TRBV5-5 | - | CASSYGLDSNQPQHF | TGTGCCAGCAGCTATGGACTGGATAGCAATCAGCCCCAGCATTTT
- | TRBJ1-4 | TRBV5-1 | - | CASSLNSRGNEKLFF | TGCGCCAGCAGCCTGAACAGCAGGGGTAATGAAAAACTGTTTTTT
- | TRBJ2-7 | TRBV4-2 | - | CASSQDPLSNEQYF | TGTGCCAGCAGCCAAGATCCTCTCTCTAACGAGCAGTACTTC
- | TRBJ2-7 | TRBV30 | - | CAWSVGGVSYEQYF | TGTGCCTGGAGTGTTGGCGGGGTCTCCTACGAGCAGTACTTC
- | TRBJ2-1 | TRBV6-1 | TRBD2 | CASSEDAGEYNEQFF | TGTGCCAGCAGTGAAGACGCGGGAGAGTACAATGAGCAGTTCTTC
few | TRBJ1-5 | TRBV2 | - | CASSWGGRNQPQHF | TGTGCCAGCAGTTGGGGGGGAAGAAACCAGCCCCAGCATTTT
once | TRBJ2-3 | TRBV7-8 | TRBD2 | CASSSLAGGPSDTQYF | TGTGCCAGCAGCTCTTTAGCGGGAGGGCCCTCAGATACGCAGTATTTT